The TCR beta chain described here comes from a study of OX40 agonist ivuxolimab in advanced cancers. Study results and caveats: Among T cells, CD8+ cells averaged more expanded clones than CD4+ cells. Partial responders receiving 0.1-3.0 mg/kg showed among the lowest clonal expansion. The authors also found low normalized T-cell clonal expansion in some nonresponders. At doses 0.1 to 3.0 mg/kg, CD4+ and CD8+ clones expanded.

CDR1 and CDR2 from the germline V gene are LGHNA and YNFKEQ. Deletions cut 6 bases from V and 3 bases from J, with 12 bases between. The CDR3 covers 13 residues. TCRdb's copy holds only in-frame clones and misses some; the assay was immunoSEQ multiplex PCR. This sample yields around 45,000 clones, of which roughly 86% are seen a single time; roughly 7.8% belongs to the top ten. About this clone itself: Its cognate antigen is unknown.

This clonotype was sampled from an adult with an advanced solid tumor such as melanoma, head and neck, liver or kidney cancer. This specimen was CD4+ or CD8+ T cells sorted from blood, taken in a trial of the OX40 agonist ivuxolimab. V gene TRBV4-2 combines with J gene TRBJ2-7, with D possibly matching TRBD1 (5 bases). Here the CDR3 reads CASSPIRDYEQYF. CDR3 coding DNA: TGTGCCAGCAGTCCAATCAGGGACTACGAGCAGTACTTC.